One TCR beta chain is described in this entry. Its antigen remains unidentified. This table comes from immunoSEQ multiplex PCR, and its TCRdb copy is limited to in-frame clones, with some not included. The top ten clones hold about 3% of a sample with roughly 70,000 clones, around 85% of them seen once. These data come from a study of cytomegalovirus exposure and HLA in healthy donors. Overall study findings and caveats: In the 120 or so validation repertoires, 85% to 95% of cluster scores exceeded 0, per a later analysis.

This TCR was recovered from a man aged 30-40 years in good health and CMV-seronegative. Sequencing was carried out using PBMCs.

The CDR3 protein is CASSLTSGRETQYF. DNA for the CDR3: TGCGCCAGCAGCTTGACTAGCGGGAGAGAGACCCAGTACTTC. This chain joins TRBV5-1 and TRBJ2-5; 11 positions agree with TRBD2. Germline V CDR1 and CDR2: SGHRS, YFSETQ. V dropped 1 base and J dropped 4; count of bases not matched to a gene: 0. The CDR3 extends over 14 amino acids.